This T cell receptor (beta chain) was obtained from a study of human T cells and chemical hapten exposure. Turning to the study itself: Patients were mainly female, each with alopecia areata, totalis or universalis. Notes on the study in general: PT1 expanded TCR counts and patch test score correlated positively.

J was trimmed by 5 bases and V by 0 bases; bases with no gene match: 8. Germline CDR1 and CDR2: MGHRA and YSYEKL. This CDR3 is 16 amino acids long. As concerns this clonotype: Its antigen is as yet unknown.

TCRdb redid the calling of the RACE reads with MiXCR, one entry per CDR3 protein. The sample records 380,000 or so distinct CDR3 sequences, roughly 5% being singletons. The time point: patch test 1, 2 weeks after DPC sensitization. This sample's treatment: therapeutic diphenylcyclopropenone sensitization with weekly scalp DPC. The clonotype was recovered from a woman between 50 and 59 years old with alopecia areata. Some clones in this sample may be carry-over from other donors' samples. The material was whole blood, obtained in connection with sensitization to the hapten diphenylcyclopropenone (DPC). This chain connects TRBV4-1 to TRBJ1-1, with 8 positions matching TRBD1. CDR3: CASSQDPRGQGTEAFF. The CDR3 DNA sequence: TGCGCCAGCAGCCAAGATCCCAGGGGGCAAGGAACTGAAGCTTTCTTT.